Each of the 5 T cell receptor beta chains below was sequenced from the same sample in a study of radiation and T cells in renal cell carcinoma. This table comes from immunoSEQ multiplex PCR, and its TCRdb copy is limited to in-frame clones, with some not included. This sample has 150,000 or so clones, with roughly nine tenths found just once. Time point described: baseline pretreatment blood. Documented treatment: 15 Gy SBRT to primary tumor, nephrectomy 4 weeks later. The sequenced sample was blood, obtained from a patient whose treatment included radiotherapy and nephrectomy. The receptors derive from a woman aged 65 to 85 with renal cell carcinoma.

The rearrangement links TRBV5-6 to TRBJ2-5; D uncertain. Trimming left V 0 bases short and J 7 bases short, with 4 bases between. Germline loops: CDR1 SGHDT, CDR2 YYEEEE. CDR3 length: 11 residues. The CDR3 sequence: CASSLVGTQYF. For the CDR3, the DNA is TGTGCCAGCAGCTTGGTAGGGACCCAGTACTTC.

The V and J genes are TRBV5-6 and TRBJ2-6; TRBD1 matches 7 bases. CDR3 length: 17 amino acids. Trimming cost V 1 base and J 2 bases; bases outside gene matches: 6. In germline, CDR1 is SGHDT, CDR2 YYEEEE. The CDR3, as DNA: TGTGCCAGCAGCTTGTACAGGGGCCAACCTGGGGCCAACGTCCTGACTTTC. This codes for CASSLYRGQPGANVLTF.

The chain recombines TRBV29-1 with TRBJ1-2, with 9 bases lining up with TRBD1. The CDR3 runs 13 residues. Losses at the gene ends were 6 bases for V and 7 bases for J; bases not matched to a gene: 9. In germline, CDR1 is SQVTM, CDR2 ANQGSEA. The CDR3 sequence: CSVATGGQGGYTF. CDR3 bases: TGCAGCGTCGCCACAGGGGGCCAAGGTGGCTACACCTTC.

The chain carries TRBV10-3 and TRBJ1-1, with D hard to call. V lost 8 bases and J lost 4, with 11 bases in between. This CDR3 contains 12 residues. Looked up from germline, CDR1 is ENHRY and CDR2 is SYGVKD. Here the CDR3 DNA reads TGTGCCATCGGAGTTATAGCCACTGAAGCTTTCTTT. Translating it yields CAIGVIATEAFF.

V and J are TRBV4-1 and TRBJ2-1; D possibly corresponds to TRBD1 (6 bases). The CDR3 is 15 amino acids. The germline V gene encodes CDR1 MGHRA and CDR2 YSYEKL. Trimming took 0 bases from V and 6 from J, leaving 12 bases between them. The CDR3 bases are TGCGCCAGCAGCCAAGACAGGGGTAATGGCAATGAGCAGTTCTTC. Encoded protein: CASSQDRGNGNEQFF.